The 28 T cell receptor beta chains below come from one sample, sequenced in a study of a mutant IDH1 vaccine in newly diagnosed glioma. Regarding time point: baseline, week 1 (first vaccination visit). Treatment here: pre-vaccination baseline after standard-of-care therapy. Only in-frame clones appear in the TCRdb table, and some are missing; sequencing was by immunoSEQ multiplex PCR. The sample has around 59,000 clones; 75% to 95% are singletons. The sequencing used PBMCs, collected from a glioma patient treated with radiotherapy, temozolomide or both. The source of these receptors is a man aged 50 to 60 with glioma.

The chain couples TRBV7-2 to TRBJ1-6; 8 bases agree with TRBD1. Germline V gene data show CDR1 as SGHTA and CDR2 as FQGNSA. J gave up 11 bases and V 6 bases, and 12 bases lay outside the gene matches. The CDR3 is made up of 15 amino acids. This chain's CDR3 is CASRSRTGGPTPLHF. In nucleotides, the CDR3 is TGTGCCAGCAGGAGTCGAACAGGGGGTCCCACACCCCTCCACTTT.

This clone was observed once. The chain employs TRBV4-3 and TRBJ2-3; D may be TRBD1 or TRBD2 (5 bases each). V shed 4 bases and J shed 3 bases, with 8 bases lying between them. The germline V gene encodes CDR1 LGHNA and CDR2 YSLEER. This CDR3 is 13 amino acids long. Written as DNA, the CDR3 is TGCGCCAGCAGCCGAGGGGTTACAGATACGCAGTATTTT. It codes for CASSRGVTDTQYF.

The gene calls are TRBV7-2 and TRBJ2-7; D not resolved. The CDR3 is made up of 13 amino acids. Trimming left V 1 base short and J 2 bases short, with 6 bases between. Germline lookup yields CDR1 SGHTA and CDR2 FQGNSA. In nucleotides, the CDR3 is TGTGCCAGCAGCTTAGACCTCACCTACGAGCAGTACTTC. Amino acid sequence: CASSLDLTYEQYF.

V usage is TRBV19 and J usage is TRBJ1-5; TRBD1 matches at 11 bases. V dropped 7 bases and J dropped 4; count of bases not matched to a gene: 12. The CDR3 loop spans 17 amino acids. Germline V gene data show CDR1 as LNHDA and CDR2 as SQIVND (reference sequence). The CDR3 region has the DNA TGTGCCAGTACCCTGGAAGAGCGGGACAGGGGGAATCAGCCCCAGCATTTT. This translates into CASTLEERDRGNQPQHF.

The chain joins TRBV19 to TRBJ2-7; TRBD2 might be the D (5 bases). Germline V CDR1 and CDR2: LNHDA, SQIVND (reference sequence). V gave up 1 base and J gave up 5 bases, with 12 bases separating them. This CDR3 is 14 amino acids long. CDR3 DNA: TGTGCCAGTAGTATAGGGGGAGCCCTTGACGAGCAGTACTTC. Amino acid sequence: CASSIGGALDEQYF.

The rearrangement uses TRBV6-5 and TRBJ1-1; D is unresolved. The CDR3 extends over 15 amino acids. Per the germline V gene, CDR1 is MNHEY and CDR2 is SVGAGI. Trimming removed 5 bases from V and 4 bases from J, with 17 bases in between. CDR3 sequence reads: CASSRHSPTGTEAFF. The CDR3, as DNA: TGTGCCAGCAGTCGACATTCTCCAACGGGCACTGAAGCTTTCTTT.

This clone was found once. The chain couples TRBV6-1 to TRBJ2-2; 9 positions agree with TRBD1. Trimming removed 3 bases from V and 7 bases from J; junction bases left unmatched: 9. The CDR3 is 16 amino acids. Germline values: CDR1 MNHNS, CDR2 SASEGT. The CDR3: CASSDPGTGFGGELFF. The CDR3 region has the DNA TGTGCCAGCAGTGATCCCGGGACAGGGTTTGGCGGGGAGCTGTTTTTT.

The V gene is TRBV18, the J gene TRBJ1-5; 12 bases line up with TRBD1. The CDR3 is 17 amino acids. Trimming took 3 bases from V and 8 from J; bases not matched to a gene: 11. The V gene's germline CDR1 is KGHSH and CDR2 LQKENI. CDR3 sequence: CASSPSSLGTGGKPQHF. Written as DNA, the CDR3 is TGTGCCAGCTCACCCAGTTCTCTAGGGACAGGGGGCAAGCCCCAGCATTTT. The full variable domain, completed using reference TRBV18 and TRBJ1-5, is NAGVMQNPRHLVRRRGQEARLRCSPMKGHSHVYWYRQLPEEGLKFMVYLQKENIIDESGMPKERFSAEFPKEGPSILRIQQVVRGDSAAYFCASSPSSLGTGGKPQHFGDGTRLSIL.

A single count supports this clone. The chain recombines TRBV10-3 with TRBJ1-2, with no clear D. V was pared by 4 bases and J by 5 bases, with 14 bases between. The CDR3 extends over 14 amino acids. Germline CDR1 reads ENHRY; CDR2 reads SYGVKD. As DNA, the CDR3 is TGTGCCATCAGTGGGTCTAACAGTCTTTATGGCTACACCTTC. As protein: CAISGSNSLYGYTF.

The chain has TRBV18 and TRBJ1-1, with 7 bases that match TRBD1. Germline CDR1 and CDR2: KGHSH and LQKENI. This CDR3 comprises 15 residues. V trimming: 5 bases; J trimming: 0 bases; junction bases outside the gene matches: 6. CDR3 residues: CASSSGGNMNTEAFF. The CDR3 bases are TGTGCCAGCTCATCAGGGGGTAATATGAACACTGAAGCTTTCTTT.

The V call is TRBV6-5, the J call TRBJ2-5; D is possibly TRBD1 (5 bases). Trimming removed 2 bases at V and 7 bases at J, with 5 bases between. The CDR3 sequence is 11 residues long. Per the germline V gene, CDR1 is MNHEY and CDR2 is SVGAGI. In nucleotides, the CDR3 is TGTGCCAGCAGTTACGGGGCGACCCAGTACTTC. This encodes CASSYGATQYF.

This chain uses TRBV4-2 with TRBJ2-2; either TRBD1 or TRBD2 may supply D (5 bases each). This CDR3 comprises 16 residues. CDR1 is LGHNA, CDR2 YNFKEQ, per germline. V was pared by 1 base and J by 6 bases, with 15 bases between. In DNA, the CDR3 is TGTGCCAGCAGCCAAGGGGGGACGTCCTCGGCCGGGGAGCTGTTTTTT. Amino acids: CASSQGGTSSAGELFF.

J is TRBJ1-2 and V is TRBV25-1; tentatively, D is TRBD1 (5 bases). This CDR3 is 16 amino acids long. V lost 0 bases to trimming and J lost 3 bases, with 14 bases between them. Germline lookup yields CDR1 MGHDK and CDR2 SYGVNS. This chain's CDR3 is CASSEYGTYDDYGYTF. In DNA form, the CDR3 reads TGTGCCAGCAGTGAATATGGGACCTACGACGACTATGGCTACACCTTC.

The chain links TRBV28 to TRBJ2-4, with TRBD1 as a possible D gene (5 bases). V gave up 3 bases and J gave up 7 bases, with 13 bases separating them. The CDR3 is 14 residues long. Germline CDR1 reads MDHEN; CDR2 reads SYDVKM. Written as DNA, the CDR3 is TGTGCCAGCAGTTTGATTGGGGCTGGGAACATTCAGTACTTC. It yields the protein CASSLIGAGNIQYF. The entire variable domain, with the rest obtained from reference TRBV28 and TRBJ2-4, is as follows: DVKVTQSSRYLVKRTGEKVFLECVQDMDHENMFWYRQDPGLGLRLIYFSYDVKMKEKGDIPEGYSVSREKKERFSLILESASTNQTSMYLCASSLIGAGNIQYFGAGTRLSVL.

The chain is built from TRBV4-3 and TRBJ2-7, with unresolved D. V lost 1 base and J lost 1, with 17 bases in between. CDR3 length equals 17 residues. Germline CDR1 is LGHNA and CDR2 is YSLEER. CDR3 region: CASSQGPFAASSYEQYF. The CDR3 region has the DNA TGCGCCAGCAGCCAAGGTCCGTTTGCGGCCAGTTCCTACGAGCAGTACTTC.

V gene TRBV10-3 combines with J gene TRBJ1-1; 9 nucleotides line up with TRBD1. Trimming took 8 bases from V and 11 from J; bases not matched to a gene: 6. From germline, CDR1 is ENHRY and CDR2 SYGVKD. This CDR3 has 11 amino acids. DNA of the CDR3: TGTGCCATCGGGGACAGGGATTGGGCTTTCTTT. It codes for CAIGDRDWAFF.

With respect to this clone: A read error may produce the germline difference seen at one junction end. This sequence joins TRBV27 and TRBJ2-7, with 12 bases matching TRBD2. CDR1 and CDR2 (germline): MNHEY, SMNVEV (reference sequence). The CDR3 contains 17 residues. CDR3 protein: CASSSLTSGGISCEQYF. In DNA form, the CDR3 reads TGTGCCAGCAGTTCACTGACTAGCGGGGGCATCTCCTGCGAGCAGTACTTC.

This chain links TRBV2 with TRBJ1-6; D is unresolved. The CDR3 is made up of 18 amino acids. Germline CDR1 reads SNHLY; CDR2 reads FYNNEI. Between the trimmed V and J ends, which lost 10 bases and 0 bases, there was a span of 22 bases. DNA of the CDR3: TGTGCCACCCAACCCCGGGAGGCCCAGAGCTCCTATAATTCACCCCTCCACTTT. Its translation: CATQPREAQSSYNSPLHF.

This sequence joins TRBV5-4 and TRBJ2-7; tentatively, D is TRBD1 (5 bases). The germline V gene has CDR1 SGHNT and CDR2 YYREEE (reference sequence). The CDR3 runs to 17 residues. V gave up 0 bases and J gave up 3 bases, with 19 bases separating them. CDR3 region: CASSLEVGRVTRYEQYF. CDR3 coding DNA: TGTGCCAGCAGCTTGGAGGTGGGGCGCGTAACACGCTACGAGCAGTACTTC.

V gene TRBV18 combines with J gene TRBJ1-3; D may be TRBD1 (5 bases). The V end was cut by 1 base, the J end by 6 bases, with 10 bases between. The CDR3 spans 14 residues. The V gene's germline CDR1 is KGHSH and CDR2 LQKENI. The CDR3 is CASSPQGSANTIYF. The CDR3 bases are TGTGCCAGCTCACCACAGGGGTCGGCAAACACCATATATTTT.

The chain recombines TRBV28 with TRBJ2-5; D uncertain. V was clipped by 2 bases and J by 5 bases, with 12 bases between them. Germline CDR1 reads MDHEN; CDR2 reads SYDVKM. CDR3 size: 14 residues. The CDR3 sequence: CASSLLVFRETQYF. CDR3 sequence (DNA): TGTGCCAGCAGTTTACTGGTTTTCCGCGAGACCCAGTACTTC. The full variable domain, completed using reference TRBV28 and TRBJ2-5, is DVKVTQSSRYLVKRTGEKVFLECVQDMDHENMFWYRQDPGLGLRLIYFSYDVKMKEKGDIPEGYSVSREKKERFSLILESASTNQTSMYLCASSLLVFRETQYFGPGTRLLVL.

This clone has just a few counts. The J gene is TRBJ2-7, the V gene TRBV6-6, with 8 nucleotides matching TRBD1. V lost 2 bases and J lost 4; bases outside the gene matches: 1. The germline CDR1 and CDR2 sequences are MNHNY and SVGAGI (reference sequence). The CDR3 totals 13 residues. The CDR3 here is CASSYTGGYEQYF. In DNA, the CDR3 is TGTGCCAGCAGTTACACAGGGGGATACGAGCAGTACTTC.

This clone was detected once. This sequence joins TRBV11-2 and TRBJ2-2; perhaps TRBD2 as D (6 bases). Germline V gives CDR1 SGHAT, CDR2 FQNNGV. CDR3 length: 14 residues. V was shortened by 8 bases and J by 8 bases, with 18 bases between the two germline ends. The CDR3 loop is CASRELGGSGELFF. DNA for the CDR3: TGTGCCAGCCGGGAGTTGGGGGGTTCAGGGGAGCTGTTTTTT. The whole variable domain, filled in from reference TRBV11-2 and TRBJ2-2, reads EAGVAQSPRYKIIEKRQSVAFWCNPISGHATLYWYQQILGQGPKLLIQFQNNGVVDDSQLPKDRFSAERLKGVDSTLKIQPAKLEDSAVYLCASRELGGSGELFFGEGSRLTVL.

J is TRBJ1-1 and V is TRBV7-3; D unresolved. The germline gives CDR1 SGHTA, CDR2 FQGTGA. Trimming shortened V by 4 bases and J by 7 bases, and 13 bases separated the two germline ends. The CDR3 sequence is 13 residues long. The chain's CDR3 is CASSSSGADEAFF. CDR3 in DNA: TGTGCCAGCAGCTCATCAGGAGCCGATGAAGCTTTCTTT.

The chain has TRBV18 and TRBJ2-7, with 7 nucleotides matching TRBD1. Trimming took 0 bases from V and 3 from J; bases not matched to a gene: 5. The CDR3 runs 15 residues. CDR1 and CDR2 from the germline V gene are KGHSH and LQKENI. CDR3 DNA sequence: TGTGCCAGCTCACCACCCAGGACAGGTCGCTACGAGCAGTACTTC. Residues: CASSPPRTGRYEQYF.

This clone was observed a single time. The chain couples TRBV11-1 to TRBJ2-7; 11 bases agree with TRBD2. The germline gives CDR1 SGHAT, CDR2 FQDESV (reference sequence). The V and J ends lost 5 bases and 8 bases, in that order; junction bases with no gene match: 11. This CDR3 comprises 15 residues. The CDR3 reads CASSPGGSGRGKQYF. CDR3 nucleotides: TGTGCCAGCAGCCCCGGTGGTAGCGGGAGGGGAAAGCAGTACTTC.

V gene TRBV7-2 combines with J gene TRBJ1-1; D perhaps matches TRBD1 (5 bases). The CDR3 sequence is 15 residues long. V was trimmed by 1 base and J by 1 base, leaving 10 bases between them. Germline CDR1 SGHTA, CDR2 FQGNSA. CDR3 nucleotides: TGTGCCAGCAGCTTAGGGGGGGGATGGAACACTGAAGCTTTCTTT. It is translated as CASSLGGGWNTEAFF.

The chain joins TRBV4-2 to TRBJ2-5; the match to TRBD2 covers 12 bases. The CDR3 is 16 residues long. Germline loops: CDR1 LGHNA, CDR2 YNFKEQ. Trimming took 1 base from V and 5 from J; bases not matched to a gene: 5. The CDR3 sequence: CASSQGLAGGPETQYF. The CDR3, as DNA: TGTGCCAGCAGCCAAGGGCTAGCGGGGGGGCCGGAGACCCAGTACTTC.